This TCR beta chain was profiled in a study of cytomegalovirus exposure and HLA in healthy donors. PCR employed 60 Vbeta and 13 Jbeta primers. Generated by immunoSEQ multiplex PCR, the TCRdb table keeps only in-frame clones and is missing some. The table records about 130,000 clones, roughly 72% of them present only once. This CDR3 contains 14 residues. The ends lost 5 bases at V and 2 bases at J; junction bases unmatched: 6. Germline CDR1 is SGHKS and CDR2 is YYEKEE (reference sequence). The clonotype comes from a woman aged 50 to 60 in good health and CMV-seronegative. V and J are TRBV5-5 and TRBJ2-5, with 7 bases matching TRBD1. The sequenced sample was PBMCs. The CDR3, as DNA: TGTGCCAGCAGACCTGGGACAGTACAAGAGACCCAGTACTTC. Amino acid sequence: CASRPGTVQETQYF.